This T cell receptor (beta chain) was retrieved from a study of a mutant IDH1 vaccine in newly diagnosed glioma. On the study more broadly: Vaccines were first given 4-6 weeks after radiotherapy alone, or with temozolomide cycles. Treated patients had a mean age of approximately 40 years and an approximately 62% male, approximately 38% female split.

As for this clone: The antigen is undetermined.

The time point denotes: week 11, during vaccination. A single vaccine dose contained 300 ug of mutant IDH1 20-mer peptide, and topical imiquimod was used with it. Donor tumors were new WHO grade 3 or 4 IDH1-mutant, ATRX-lost astrocytomas. The CDR3 loop spans 12 amino acids. Germline lookup yields CDR1 MDHEN and CDR2 SYDVKM. V lost 5 bases, J lost 4 bases, and 9 bases lay in between. Only in-frame clones appear in the TCRdb table, and some are missing; sequencing was by immunoSEQ multiplex PCR. Seen here are 50,000 to 60,000 clones, more than 85% observed once, and the top ten hold under 2.5%. The clonotype comes from a man aged 45-65 years with glioma. Sequences were derived from PBMCs, sampled from a glioma patient whose treatment included an IDH1 peptide vaccine. This chain links TRBV28 with TRBJ2-7; D is unclear. CDR3 amino acids: CASSADGYEQYF. CDR3 DNA sequence: TGTGCCAGCAGTGCGGACGGGTACGAGCAGTACTTC.